These 3 T cell receptor beta chains share one sample of origin, sequenced in a study of cytomegalovirus exposure and HLA in healthy donors. The study ran its PCR with 60 Vbeta and 13 Jbeta primers. The table came from immunoSEQ multiplex PCR; TCRdb's copy has only in-frame clones and leaves some out. The table includes around 99,000 clones, around 74% detected once. The sample consisted of PBMCs. These receptors were obtained from a woman in her forties in good health and CMV-seropositive.

The chain uses TRBV5-4 and TRBJ2-3; D gene unclear. The CDR3 has 15 residues. V lost 0 bases and J 0 bases, leaving 8 bases between the germline ends. Looked up from germline, CDR1 is SGHNT and CDR2 is YYREEE (reference sequence). The CDR3 is CASSLGATSTDTQYF. DNA of the CDR3: TGTGCCAGCAGCTTGGGCGCGACTAGCACAGATACGCAGTATTTT.

This clone was detected only a few times. The chain employs TRBV5-4 and TRBJ1-3, with D unclear. The CDR3 covers 16 residues. Germline CDR1 SGHNT, CDR2 YYREEE (reference sequence). Between the trimmed V and J ends, which lost 0 bases and 0 bases, there was a span of 10 bases. CDR3 nucleotides: TGTGCCAGCAGCTTGGCCGAATTCTACTCTGGAAACACCATATATTTT. Its protein is CASSLAEFYSGNTIYF. Using reference TRBV5-4 and TRBJ1-3 for the parts outside the CDR3, the full variable domain is ETGVTQSPTHLIKTRGQQVTLRCSSQSGHNTVSWYQQALGQGPQFIFQYYREEENGRGNFPPRFSGLQFPNYSSELNVNALELDDSALYLCASSLAEFYSGNTIYFGEGSWLTVV.

This sequence joins TRBV30 and TRBJ1-1; 8 positions match TRBD1. Germline V gives CDR1 GTSNPN, CDR2 SVGIG (reference sequence). Losses at the gene ends were 4 bases for V and 5 bases for J; bases not matched to a gene: 6. This CDR3 contains 13 residues. The CDR3 here is CAWIGTGGTEAFF. The DNA for the CDR3 is TGTGCCTGGATCGGGACAGGAGGGACTGAAGCTTTCTTT.